Listed here is a single T cell receptor beta chain. What it binds is not known. This specimen belongs to a study of glioma-infiltrating T cells after dendritic cell vaccination. Background on the study: Glioblastoma patients came from Phase I and II dendritic cell vaccination trials.

Notes on the study in general: Patients with more pretreatment TILs had longer time to progression and survival.

Time point specified: after dendritic cell vaccination, including at tumor progression/relapse. Isocitrate dehydrogenase mutation was absent in all glioblastoma patients. TCRB CDR3 was amplified from 2 ug genomic DNA or less. The assay was immunoSEQ multiplex PCR, and TCRdb's table has in-frame clones only and misses some. In the table there are 50,000 to 55,000 clones, about 91% of which are singletons. CDR1 and CDR2 from the germline V gene are MGHDK and SYGVNS. The CDR3 runs 16 residues. After removal of 1 base from V and 9 bases from J, the junction contained 5 bases not matched to a gene. V gene TRBV25-1 combines with J gene TRBJ2-1; TRBD2 matches at 14 bases. This clonotype was sampled from a human donor with glioblastoma. Sequencing used blood, obtained after dendritic cell vaccination. The DNA for the CDR3 is TGTGCCAGCAGTGAATGGGGGACTAGCGGGAGTAGTGAGCAGTTCTTC. Protein: CASSEWGTSGSSEQFF.